This TCR beta chain is from a study of Ad26.COV2.S vaccination and SARS-CoV-2 variants. This table comes from immunoSEQ multiplex PCR, and its TCRdb copy is limited to in-frame clones, with some not included. The repertoire consists of 200,000 to 250,000 clones, with around nine tenths occurring once and the leading ten covering around 11%. This clone occurred once. Stated treatment: around 19 received Ad26.COV2.S at low or high dose, single or two shots; several received placebo; per-sample allocation not given. At day 63 after the first vaccine or placebo injection, samples were drawn. V lost 3 bases and J lost 2, with 8 bases in between. Germline V gene data show CDR1 as ENHRY and CDR2 as SYGVKD. CDR3 length: 13 amino acids.

This chain joins TRBV10-3 and TRBJ2-7, with unresolved D. Specimen: peripheral blood, collected in a trial of Ad26.COV2.S vaccine versus placebo. The receptor was isolated from a person between 18 and 60 years old who received the Ad26.COV2.S COVID-19 vaccine or a placebo. As DNA, the CDR3 is TGTGCCATCAGTGATGGCCCCCCCTACGAGCAGTACTTC. This codes for CAISDGPPYEQYF.